The TCR beta chain described here comes from a study of T cell changes during pregnancy in multiple sclerosis. After removal of 2 bases from V and 3 bases from J, the junction contained 8 bases not matched to a gene. Germline loops: CDR1 SGHNT, CDR2 YENEEA. The CDR3 has 18 residues. Clones were read by immunoSEQ multiplex PCR, and TCRdb kept only the in-frame ones, dropping some. The data show about 32,000 clones, nearly 90% seen once. This sequence joins TRBV11-3 and TRBJ2-2, with 11 bases identical to TRBD2. The sample was CD8+ T cells from peripheral blood mononuclear cells, taken in the second trimester of pregnancy. The source of this sequence is a female donor with multiple sclerosis, enrolled in a pregnancy study. In DNA, the CDR3 is TGTGCCAGCAGCTTATCGCCTAGCGGGGGGTTGGACACCGGGGAGCTGTTTTTT. Translation: CASSLSPSGGLDTGELFF. Supplemented by reference TRBV11-3 and TRBJ2-2, the full variable domain reads EAGVVQSPRYKIIEKKQPVAFWCNPISGHNTLYWYLQNLGQGPELLIRYENEEAVDDSQLPKDRFSAERLKGVDSTLKIQPAELGDSAVYLCASSLSPSGGLDTGELFFGEGSRLTVL.